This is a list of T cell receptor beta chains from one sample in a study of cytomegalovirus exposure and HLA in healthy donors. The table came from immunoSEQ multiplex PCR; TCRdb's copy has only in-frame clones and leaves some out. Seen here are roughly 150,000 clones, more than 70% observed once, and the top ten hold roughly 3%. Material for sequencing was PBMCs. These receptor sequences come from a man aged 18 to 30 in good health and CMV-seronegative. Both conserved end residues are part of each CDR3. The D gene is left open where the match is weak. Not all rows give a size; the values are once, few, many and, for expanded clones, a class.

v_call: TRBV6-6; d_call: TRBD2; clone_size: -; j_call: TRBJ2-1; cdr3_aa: CASSPLAGVYNEQFF; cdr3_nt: TGTGCCAGCAGTCCCCTAGCGGGCGTCTACAATGAGCAGTTCTTC
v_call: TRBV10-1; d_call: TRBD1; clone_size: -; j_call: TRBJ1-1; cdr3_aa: CASSEVNRGHTEAFF; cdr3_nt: TGCGCCAGCAGTGAAGTTAACAGGGGGCACACTGAAGCTTTCTTT
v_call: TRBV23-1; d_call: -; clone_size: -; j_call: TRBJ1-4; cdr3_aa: CASGDPGVWEKLFF; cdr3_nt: TGCGCCAGCGGTGACCCAGGGGTATGGGAAAAACTGTTTTTT
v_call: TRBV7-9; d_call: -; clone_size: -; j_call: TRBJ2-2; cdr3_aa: CASSPLGAPGELFF; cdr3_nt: TGTGCCAGCAGCCCCCTAGGGGCTCCCGGGGAGCTGTTTTTT
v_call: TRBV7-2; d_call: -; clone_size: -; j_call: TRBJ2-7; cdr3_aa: CASSLGALGGEQYF; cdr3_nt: TGTGCCAGCAGCTTAGGGGCGCTCGGTGGGGAGCAGTACTTC
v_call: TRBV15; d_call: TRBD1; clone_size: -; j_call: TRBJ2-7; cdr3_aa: CATSRDRSSYEQYF; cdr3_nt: TGTGCCACCAGCAGGGACAGGAGCTCCTACGAGCAGTACTTC
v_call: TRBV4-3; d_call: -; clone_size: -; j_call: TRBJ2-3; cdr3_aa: CASSQDNTQYF; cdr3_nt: TGCGCCAGCAGCCAAGATAATACGCAGTATTTT
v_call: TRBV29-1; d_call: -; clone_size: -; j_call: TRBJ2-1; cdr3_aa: CSVEGTVKYNEQFF; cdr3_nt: TGCAGCGTTGAAGGGACAGTTAAATACAATGAGCAGTTCTTC
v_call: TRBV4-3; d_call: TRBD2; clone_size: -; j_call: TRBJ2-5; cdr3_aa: CASSRGLATQETQYF; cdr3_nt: TGCGCCAGCAGCCGCGGACTAGCGACCCAAGAGACCCAGTACTTC
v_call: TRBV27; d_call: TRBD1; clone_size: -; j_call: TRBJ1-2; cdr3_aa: CASSLQGQLGYTF; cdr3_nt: TGTGCCAGCAGTTTACAGGGACAGTTAGGCTACACCTTC
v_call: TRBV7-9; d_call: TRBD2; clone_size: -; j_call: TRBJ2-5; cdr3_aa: CASSFNSGRGETQYF; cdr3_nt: TGTGCCAGCAGCTTTAATAGCGGGAGGGGCGAGACCCAGTACTTC
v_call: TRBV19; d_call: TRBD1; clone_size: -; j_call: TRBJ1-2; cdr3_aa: CASSTFQFAGTGDGFTF; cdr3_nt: TGTGCCAGTAGTACTTTCCAATTCGCCGGGACAGGGGATGGCTTCACCTTC
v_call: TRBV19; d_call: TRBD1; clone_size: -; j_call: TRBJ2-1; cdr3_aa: CASNRQGPYEQFF; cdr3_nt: TGTGCCAGTAACCGACAGGGTCCCTATGAGCAGTTCTTC
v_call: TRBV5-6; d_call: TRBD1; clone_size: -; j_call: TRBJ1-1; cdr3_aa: CASSYPGTGRTEAFF; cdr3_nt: TGTGCCAGCAGTTATCCCGGGACAGGTCGGACTGAAGCTTTCTTT
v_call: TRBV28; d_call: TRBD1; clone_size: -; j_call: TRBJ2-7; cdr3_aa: CASSLPDREGYEQYF; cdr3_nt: TGTGCCAGCAGTCTCCCGGACAGGGAAGGCTACGAGCAGTACTTC
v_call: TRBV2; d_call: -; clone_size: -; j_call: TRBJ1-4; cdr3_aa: CASRKEGVFGEKLFF; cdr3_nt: TGTGCCAGCAGGAAAGAGGGGGTGTTCGGGGAAAAACTGTTTTTT
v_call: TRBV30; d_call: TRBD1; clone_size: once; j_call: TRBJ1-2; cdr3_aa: CAWERDRGLDGYTF; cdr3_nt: TGTGCCTGGGAGAGAGACAGGGGGCTGGATGGCTACACCTTC
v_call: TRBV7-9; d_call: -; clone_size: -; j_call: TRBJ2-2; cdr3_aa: CASSGQTNTGELFF; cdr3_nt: TGTGCCAGCAGCGGGCAAACTAACACCGGGGAGCTGTTTTTT
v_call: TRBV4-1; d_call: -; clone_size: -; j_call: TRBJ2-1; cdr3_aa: CASSQGQPGKFQRYVYNEQFF; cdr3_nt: TGCGCCAGCAGCCAAGGTCAGCCGGGGAAGTTTCAGAGGTACGTCTACAATGAGCAGTTCTTC
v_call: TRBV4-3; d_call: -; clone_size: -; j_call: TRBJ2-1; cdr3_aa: CASSQGQSSYNEQFF; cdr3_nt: TGCGCCAGCAGCCAAGGACAGAGCTCCTACAATGAGCAGTTCTTC
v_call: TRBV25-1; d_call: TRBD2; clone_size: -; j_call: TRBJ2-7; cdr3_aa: CASSSSRDYPYEQYF; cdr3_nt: TGTGCCAGCAGTTCCTCCCGGGACTATCCCTACGAGCAGTACTTC
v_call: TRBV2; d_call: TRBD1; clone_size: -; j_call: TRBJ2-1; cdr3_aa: CASSNRDRDDEQFF; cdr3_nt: TGTGCCAGCAGTAACCGGGACAGGGACGATGAGCAGTTCTTC
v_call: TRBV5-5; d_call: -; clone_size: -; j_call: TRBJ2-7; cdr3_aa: CASSSLYEQYF; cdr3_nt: TGTGCCAGCAGCTCTTTATACGAGCAGTACTTC
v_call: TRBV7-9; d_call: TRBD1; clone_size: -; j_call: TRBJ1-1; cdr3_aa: CASSNRDREEAFF; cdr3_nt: TGTGCCAGCAGCAACCGGGACAGAGAAGAAGCTTTCTTT
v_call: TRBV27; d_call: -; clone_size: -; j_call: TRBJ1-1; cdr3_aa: CASSFEGSYTEAFF; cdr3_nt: TGTGCCAGCAGTTTTGAGGGATCGTACACTGAAGCTTTCTTT
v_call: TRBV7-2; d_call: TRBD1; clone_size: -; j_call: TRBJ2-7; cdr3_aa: CASSVIGTGPYEQYF; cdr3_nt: TGTGCCAGCAGCGTAATCGGGACAGGGCCCTACGAGCAGTACTTC
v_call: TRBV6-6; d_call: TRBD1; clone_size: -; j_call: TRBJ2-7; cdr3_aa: CASRTLRDSGYEQYF; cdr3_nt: TGTGCCAGCAGAACCCTCCGGGACAGCGGCTACGAGCAGTACTTC
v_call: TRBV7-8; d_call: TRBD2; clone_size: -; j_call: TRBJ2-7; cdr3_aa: CASSSRLAGGREQYF; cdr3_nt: TGTGCCAGCAGCTCCAGACTAGCGGGAGGGCGAGAGCAGTACTTC
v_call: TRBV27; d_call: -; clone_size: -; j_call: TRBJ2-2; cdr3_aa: CASSLHYPGELFF; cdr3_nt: TGTGCCAGCAGTTTACACTATCCCGGGGAGCTGTTTTTT
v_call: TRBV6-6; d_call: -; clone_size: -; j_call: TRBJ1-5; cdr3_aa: CASSYGQIGNQPQHF; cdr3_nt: TGTGCCAGCAGTTACGGGCAGATTGGCAATCAGCCCCAGCATTTT
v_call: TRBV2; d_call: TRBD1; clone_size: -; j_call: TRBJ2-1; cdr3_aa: CASSADRGTNEQFF; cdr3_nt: TGTGCCAGCAGCGCGGACAGGGGGACCAATGAGCAGTTCTTC
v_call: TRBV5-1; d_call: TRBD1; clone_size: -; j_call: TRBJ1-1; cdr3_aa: CASSWTGEGSSDTEAFF; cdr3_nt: TGCGCCAGCAGCTGGACAGGGGAAGGTAGTTCGGACACTGAAGCTTTCTTT
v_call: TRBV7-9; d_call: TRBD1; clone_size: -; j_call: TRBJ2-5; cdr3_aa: CASSLRTGGGWETQYF; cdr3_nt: TGTGCCAGCAGCCTACGGACAGGGGGCGGGTGGGAGACCCAGTACTTC
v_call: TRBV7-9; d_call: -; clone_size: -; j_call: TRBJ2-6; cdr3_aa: CASSLRSGANVLTF; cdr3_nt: TGTGCCAGCAGCTTACGCTCTGGGGCCAACGTCCTGACTTTC
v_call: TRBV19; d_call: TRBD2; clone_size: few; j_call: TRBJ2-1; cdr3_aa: CASSRTSGSVDEQFF; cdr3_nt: TGTGCCAGTAGTCGGACTAGCGGGAGTGTCGATGAGCAGTTCTTC
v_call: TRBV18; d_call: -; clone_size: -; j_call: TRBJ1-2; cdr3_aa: CASSPGLSGMGYTF; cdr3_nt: TGTGCCAGCTCACCCGGACTTTCTGGGATGGGCTACACCTTC
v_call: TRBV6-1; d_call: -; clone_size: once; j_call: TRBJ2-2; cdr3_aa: CASQWRDPGELFF; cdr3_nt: TGTGCCAGTCAGTGGAGAGACCCCGGGGAGCTGTTTTTT
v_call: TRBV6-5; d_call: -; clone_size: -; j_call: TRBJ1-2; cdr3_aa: CASSYGALYGYTF; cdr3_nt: TGTGCCAGCAGTTACGGGGCGCTGTATGGCTACACCTTC
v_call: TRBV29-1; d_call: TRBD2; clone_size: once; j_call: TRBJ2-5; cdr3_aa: CSVDREETSGIQRGTQYF; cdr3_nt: TGCAGCGTTGACAGGGAAGAGACTAGCGGGATCCAAAGAGGGACCCAGTACTTC
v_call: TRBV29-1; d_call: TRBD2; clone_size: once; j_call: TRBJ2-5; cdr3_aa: CSVAWTSAQETQYF; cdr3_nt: TGCAGCGTCGCCTGGACTAGCGCGCAAGAGACCCAGTACTTC
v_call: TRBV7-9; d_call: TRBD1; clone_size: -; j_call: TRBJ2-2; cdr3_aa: CASSLATDRGRRGTGELFF; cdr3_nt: TGTGCCAGCAGCTTAGCCACGGACAGGGGGCGACGGGGCACCGGGGAGCTGTTTTTT
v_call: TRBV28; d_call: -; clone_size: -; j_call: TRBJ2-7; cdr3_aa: CASSFRPGDEEQYF; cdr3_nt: TGTGCCAGCAGTTTCAGACCAGGGGACGAGGAGCAGTACTTC
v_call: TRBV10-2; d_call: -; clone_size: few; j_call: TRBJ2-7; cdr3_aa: CASSDGRTYEQYF; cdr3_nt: TGCGCCAGCAGTGATGGCAGGACCTACGAGCAGTACTTC
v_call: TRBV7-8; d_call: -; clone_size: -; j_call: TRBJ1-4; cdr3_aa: CASSLRPGEVGKLFF; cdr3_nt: TGTGCCAGCAGCTTACGACCAGGGGAAGTTGGAAAACTGTTTTTT
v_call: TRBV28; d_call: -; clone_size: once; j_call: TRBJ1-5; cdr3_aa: CATSLHGEPQHF; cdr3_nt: TGTGCCACCTCTCTCCACGGGGAGCCCCAGCATTTT
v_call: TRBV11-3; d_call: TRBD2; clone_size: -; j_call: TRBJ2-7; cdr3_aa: CASSPQEREVTYEQYF; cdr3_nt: TGTGCCAGCAGCCCCCAGGAGCGGGAGGTCACCTACGAGCAGTACTTC
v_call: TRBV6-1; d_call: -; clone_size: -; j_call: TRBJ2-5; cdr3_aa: CASSEAGWVNRGLDVETQYF; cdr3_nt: TGTGCCAGCAGTGAAGCAGGTTGGGTAAATAGGGGCTTAGACGTGGAGACCCAGTACTTC
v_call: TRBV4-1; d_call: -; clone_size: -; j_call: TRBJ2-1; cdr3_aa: CASSQGSGRGNNEQFF; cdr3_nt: TGCGCCAGCAGCCAAGGGTCGGGCAGGGGCAACAATGAGCAGTTCTTC
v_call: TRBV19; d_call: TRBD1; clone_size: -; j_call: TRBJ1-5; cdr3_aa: CASSEQGTNQPQHF; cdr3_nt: TGTGCCAGTAGTGAACAGGGGACGAATCAGCCCCAGCATTTT
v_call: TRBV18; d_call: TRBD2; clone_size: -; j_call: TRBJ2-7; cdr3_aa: CASSPSAGGWEQYF; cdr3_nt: TGTGCCAGCTCACCATCAGCGGGGGGTTGGGAGCAGTACTTC
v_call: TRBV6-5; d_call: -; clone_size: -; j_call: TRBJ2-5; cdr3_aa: CASSYNRVYQETQYF; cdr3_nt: TGTGCCAGCAGTTACAACAGGGTCTATCAAGAGACCCAGTACTTC